The 7 T cell receptor beta chains below come from one sample, sequenced in a study of T-cell reconstitution after alpha-beta-depleted transplantation in children. The library targeted TCRbeta and was prepared with unique molecular identifiers. TCRdb redid the calling of the PCR reads with MiXCR, one entry per CDR3 protein. Of around 580,000 distinct CDR3 sequences in the sample, about 23% were seen once. The material was PBMCs, mostly from graft donor cells, obtained 360 days after TCRalphabeta/CD19-depleted stem cell transplant. These receptors were obtained from a boy less than two years old who had a stem cell transplant for acute myeloid leukemia, so the T cells may come from the graft donor.

V is TRBV27 and J is TRBJ1-1, with TRBD1 matching over 8 bases. The CDR3 totals 15 residues. The V and J ends lost 5 bases and 6 bases, in that order; junction bases with no gene match: 11. The germline V gene encodes CDR1 MNHEY and CDR2 SMNVEV (reference sequence). The CDR3 DNA reads TGTGCCAGCAGTCAGAGACAGGGGTTGGCCCCTGAAGCTTTCTTT. The encoded protein is CASSQRQGLAPEAFF.

This chain connects TRBV15 to TRBJ2-5; unclear D gene. V was cut by 1 base and J by 0 bases, with 3 bases left in between. Germline assignment: CDR1 LNHNV and CDR2 YYDKDF (reference sequence). This CDR3 is 13 amino acids long. The CDR3 loop is CATSRAYQETQYF. The DNA of the CDR3 is TGTGCCACCAGCAGAGCCTACCAAGAGACCCAGTACTTC.

The J gene is TRBJ2-6, the V gene TRBV11-1; tentative D call: TRBD2 (6 bases). The germline gives CDR1 SGHAT, CDR2 FQDESV (reference sequence). The V end lost 3 bases, the J end lost 0 bases, and 15 bases lay between the germline ends. The CDR3 has 18 amino acids. This CDR3 reads CASSFPLGRGSGANVLTF. CDR3 DNA: TGTGCCAGCAGCTTTCCGCTCGGGCGGGGCTCTGGGGCCAACGTCCTGACTTTC.

This chain joins TRBV29-1 and TRBJ2-7, with TRBD2 identical over 13 bases. This CDR3 spans 15 amino acids. Trimming took 4 bases from V and 3 from J; bases not matched to a gene: 6. Germline CDR1 SQVTM, CDR2 ANQGSEA. CDR3 region: CSVARLAGGIYEQYF. CDR3 DNA: TGCAGCGTTGCCCGACTAGCGGGGGGTATCTACGAGCAGTACTTC.

The chain uses TRBV7-3 and TRBJ2-1, with TRBD2 matching 7 bases. Germline V gene sequence: CDR1 SGHTA, CDR2 FQGTGA. The CDR3 extends over 16 amino acids. With 7 bases clipped from V and 0 bases from J, the junction kept 9 bases outside the gene matches. Here the CDR3 DNA reads TGTGCCAGCACCATGACGGGGGGTAGCTCCTACAATGAGCAGTTCTTC. Amino acids: CASTMTGGSSYNEQFF.

This clonotype was recorded at least ten times. The rearrangement joins TRBV5-1 to TRBJ2-4; tentatively, D is TRBD1 (5 bases). Trimming cost V 0 bases and J 6 bases, with 13 bases left between them. Per germline, CDR1 SGHRS and CDR2 YFSETQ. The CDR3 contains 15 residues. The CDR3 DNA reads as TGCGCCAGCAGCTTGGTGGGGCCTCCGAGAAACATTCAGTACTTC. It specifies CASSLVGPPRNIQYF.

This clonotype was picked up many times. The chain employs TRBV29-1 and TRBJ2-3, with D possibly matching TRBD2 (6 bases). The V end lost 4 bases, the J end lost 0 bases, and 8 bases lay between the germline ends. The V gene's germline CDR1 is SQVTM and CDR2 ANQGSEA. This CDR3 region has 13 residues. CDR3 sequence (DNA): TGCAGCGTTGCGGGGACTAGCACAGATACGCAGTATTTT. Its protein is CSVAGTSTDTQYF.